This TCR beta chain was recovered during a study of blood T cells in healthy people across ages. The overall study: Researchers report that template switching captured about one barcoded beta molecule per two T cells. Study-level results: Unknown donor CMV status possibly confounded expanded clonotype changes. Age advanced and TCR beta diversity per million T cells fell, roughly linearly.

A second PCR of 7 to 11 cycles used a sample-barcoded 5' primer and a J-beta primer mix. TCRdb reprocessed the 5' RACE reads via MiXCR and lists one record per CDR3 protein. The sample lists about 640,000 distinct CDR3 sequences; 45% to 65% were seen once. The V end lost 3 bases, the J end lost 5 bases, and 7 bases lay between the germline ends. In germline, CDR1 is SQVTM, CDR2 ANQGSEA. The CDR3 is 11 residues long. Regarding this clonotype: As yet, its antigen is unknown.

Isolation yielded PBMCs, at least 6 million per sample, in every case. Sequenced sample: blood. The origin of this receptor is a man aged 60-69 years in good health. This rearrangement joins TRBV29-1 to TRBJ1-2; D is unclear. CDR3 sequence reads: CSVEFIYGYTF. The CDR3 DNA reads TGCAGCGTTGAGTTCATATATGGCTACACCTTC.